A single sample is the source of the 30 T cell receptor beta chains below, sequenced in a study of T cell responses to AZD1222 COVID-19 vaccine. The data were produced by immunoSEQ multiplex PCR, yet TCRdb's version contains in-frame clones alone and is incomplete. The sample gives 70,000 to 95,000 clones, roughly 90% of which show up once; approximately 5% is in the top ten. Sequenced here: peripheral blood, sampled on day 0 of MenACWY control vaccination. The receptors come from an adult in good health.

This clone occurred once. CDR3 in amino acids: CASGAYGGAQYF. CDR3 coding DNA: TGTGCCAGCGGGGCTTATGGGGGCGCGCAGTACTTC. This chain uses TRBV2 with TRBJ2-7; D possibly corresponds to TRBD1 (6 bases). CDR3 length equals 12 residues. CDR1 is SNHLY, CDR2 FYNNEI, per germline. V was cut by 8 bases and J by 9 bases, with 17 bases left in between.

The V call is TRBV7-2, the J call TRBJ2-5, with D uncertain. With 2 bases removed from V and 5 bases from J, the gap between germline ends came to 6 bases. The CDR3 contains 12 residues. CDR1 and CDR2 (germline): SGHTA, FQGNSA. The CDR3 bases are TGTGCCAGCAGCTTAAGGGTGGAGACCCAGTACTTC. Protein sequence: CASSLRVETQYF.

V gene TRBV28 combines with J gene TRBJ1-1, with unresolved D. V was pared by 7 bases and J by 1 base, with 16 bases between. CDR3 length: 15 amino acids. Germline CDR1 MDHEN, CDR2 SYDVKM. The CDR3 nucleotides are TGTGCCAGCATCCCCTTCGGGAGCCCGAACACTGAAGCTTTCTTT. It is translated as CASIPFGSPNTEAFF.

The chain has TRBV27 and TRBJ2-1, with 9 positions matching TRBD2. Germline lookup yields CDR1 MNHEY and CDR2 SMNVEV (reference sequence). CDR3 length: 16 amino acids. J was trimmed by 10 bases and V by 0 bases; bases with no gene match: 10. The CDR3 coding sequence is TGTGCCAGCAGTTTATCGGCGACTAGCGGAGCGGGGGAGCAGTTCTTC. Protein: CASSLSATSGAGEQFF.

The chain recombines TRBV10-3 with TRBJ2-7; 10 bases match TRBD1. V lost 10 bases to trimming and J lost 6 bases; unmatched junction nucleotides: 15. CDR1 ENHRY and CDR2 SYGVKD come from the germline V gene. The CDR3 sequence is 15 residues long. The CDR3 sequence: CATSGPGDRGFEQYF. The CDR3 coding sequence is TGTGCCACATCAGGCCCTGGGGACAGGGGCTTCGAGCAGTACTTC.

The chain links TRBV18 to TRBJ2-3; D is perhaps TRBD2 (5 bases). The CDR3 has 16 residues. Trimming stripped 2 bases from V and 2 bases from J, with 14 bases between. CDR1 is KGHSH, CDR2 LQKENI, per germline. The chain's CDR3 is CASSPMGTRDTDTQYF. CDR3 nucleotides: TGTGCCAGCTCACCAATGGGCACTAGGGACACAGATACGCAGTATTTT.

This CDR3 reads CASSFRGERQPQHF. As DNA, the CDR3 is TGTGCCAGCAGCTTCAGAGGGGAGCGCCAGCCCCAGCATTTT. The rearrangement links TRBV5-6 to TRBJ1-5, with D tentatively TRBD1 (5 bases). CDR1 is SGHDT, CDR2 YYEEEE, per germline. Trimming removed 2 bases from V and 7 bases from J, with 13 bases in between. The CDR3 extends over 14 amino acids.

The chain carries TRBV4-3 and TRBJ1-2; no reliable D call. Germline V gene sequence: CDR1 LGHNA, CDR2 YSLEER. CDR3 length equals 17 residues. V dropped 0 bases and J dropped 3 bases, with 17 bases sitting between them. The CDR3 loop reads CASSQDIRSTGYYGYTF. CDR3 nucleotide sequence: TGCGCCAGCAGCCAAGACATTAGGTCGACGGGATACTATGGCTACACCTTC.

This CDR3 reads CASSLRLSGSEENEQFF. The DNA for the CDR3 is TGTGCCAGCAGCTTAAGGCTGAGCGGGAGCGAGGAAAATGAGCAGTTCTTC. The chain couples TRBV7-2 to TRBJ2-1, with TRBD2 matching over 8 bases. The CDR3 is made up of 17 amino acids. V lost 2 bases and J lost 7; bases outside the gene matches: 13. In germline, CDR1 is SGHTA, CDR2 FQGNSA.

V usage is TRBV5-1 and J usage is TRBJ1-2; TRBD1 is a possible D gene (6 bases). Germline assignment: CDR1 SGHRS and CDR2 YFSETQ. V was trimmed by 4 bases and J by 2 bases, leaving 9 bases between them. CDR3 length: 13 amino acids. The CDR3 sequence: CASSTTGNYGYTF. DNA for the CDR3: TGCGCCAGCAGCACAACAGGGAACTATGGCTACACCTTC.

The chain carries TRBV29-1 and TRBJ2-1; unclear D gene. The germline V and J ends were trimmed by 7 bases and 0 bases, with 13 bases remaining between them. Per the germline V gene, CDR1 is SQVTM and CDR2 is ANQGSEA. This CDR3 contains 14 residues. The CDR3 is CSGNNPSSYNEQFF. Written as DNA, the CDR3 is TGCAGCGGAAATAACCCTAGCTCCTACAATGAGCAGTTCTTC.

The CDR3 DNA follows: TGTGCCAGCAGCCTCAAGGGGACTGAAGCTTTCTTT. Its protein is CASSLKGTEAFF. The rearrangement links TRBV11-2 to TRBJ1-1, with a weak D call TRBD1 (5 bases). This CDR3 spans 12 amino acids. The germline V gene has CDR1 SGHAT and CDR2 FQNNGV. Between the trimmed V and J ends, which lost 5 bases and 5 bases, there was a span of 9 bases.

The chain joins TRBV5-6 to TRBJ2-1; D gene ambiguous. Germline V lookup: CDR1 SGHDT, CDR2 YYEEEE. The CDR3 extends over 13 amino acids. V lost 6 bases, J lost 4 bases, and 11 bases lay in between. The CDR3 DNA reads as TGTGCCAGCACCGTGACCGGTTACAATGAGCAGTTCTTC. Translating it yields CASTVTGYNEQFF.

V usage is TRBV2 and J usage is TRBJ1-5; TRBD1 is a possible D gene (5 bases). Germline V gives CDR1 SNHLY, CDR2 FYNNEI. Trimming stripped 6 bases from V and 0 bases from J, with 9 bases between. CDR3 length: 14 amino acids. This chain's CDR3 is CASRGGDSNQPQHF. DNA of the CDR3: TGTGCCAGCAGGGGAGGGGATAGCAATCAGCCCCAGCATTTT.

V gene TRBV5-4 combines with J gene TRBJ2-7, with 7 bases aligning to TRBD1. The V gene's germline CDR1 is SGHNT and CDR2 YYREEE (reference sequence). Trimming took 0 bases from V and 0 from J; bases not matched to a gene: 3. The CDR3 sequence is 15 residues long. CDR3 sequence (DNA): TGTGCCAGCAGCTTGGGGACAGGTACCTCCTACGAGCAGTACTTC. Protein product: CASSLGTGTSYEQYF.

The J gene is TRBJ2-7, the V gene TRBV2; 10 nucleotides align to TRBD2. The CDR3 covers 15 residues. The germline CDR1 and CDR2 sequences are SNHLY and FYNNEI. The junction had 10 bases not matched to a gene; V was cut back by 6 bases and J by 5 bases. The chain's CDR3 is CASRGLAGVRNEQYF. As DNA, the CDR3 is TGTGCCAGCAGGGGGCTAGCGGGAGTTCGGAACGAGCAGTACTTC. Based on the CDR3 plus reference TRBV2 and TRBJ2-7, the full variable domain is EPEVTQTPSHQVTQMGQEVILRCVPISNHLYFYWYRQILGQKVEFLVSFYNNEISEKSEIFDDQFSVERPDGSNFTLKIRSTKLEDSAMYFCASRGLAGVRNEQYFGPGTRLTVT.

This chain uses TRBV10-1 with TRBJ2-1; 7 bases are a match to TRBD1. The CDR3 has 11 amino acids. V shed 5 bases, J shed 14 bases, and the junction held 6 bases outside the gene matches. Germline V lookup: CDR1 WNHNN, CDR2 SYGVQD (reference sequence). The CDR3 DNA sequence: TGCGCCAGCAGTTCCGGACAGGTGGAGTTCTTC. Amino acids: CASSSGQVEFF.

CDR3 amino acids: CASSLTHDSSGANVLTF. Written as DNA, the CDR3 is TGTGCCAGCAGCTTAACCCACGACAGCTCTGGGGCCAACGTCCTGACTTTC. The chain uses TRBV7-3 and TRBJ2-6; tentatively, D is TRBD1 (5 bases). CDR3 size: 17 residues. Looked up from germline, CDR1 is SGHTA and CDR2 is FQGTGA. Trimming took 0 bases from V and 0 from J, leaving 9 bases between them.

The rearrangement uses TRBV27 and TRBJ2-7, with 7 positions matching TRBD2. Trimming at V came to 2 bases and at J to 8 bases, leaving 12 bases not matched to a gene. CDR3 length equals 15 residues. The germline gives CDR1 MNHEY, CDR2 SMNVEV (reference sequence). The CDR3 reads CASSLGTTVYEKQYF. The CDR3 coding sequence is TGTGCCAGCAGTTTAGGGACTACCGTCTACGAAAAGCAGTACTTC.

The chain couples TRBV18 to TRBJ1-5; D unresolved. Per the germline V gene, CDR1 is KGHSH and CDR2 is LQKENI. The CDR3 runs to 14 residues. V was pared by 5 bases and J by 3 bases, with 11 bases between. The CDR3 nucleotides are TGTGCCAGCTCAGATACGGGATCCAATCAGCCCCAGCATTTT. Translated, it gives CASSDTGSNQPQHF.

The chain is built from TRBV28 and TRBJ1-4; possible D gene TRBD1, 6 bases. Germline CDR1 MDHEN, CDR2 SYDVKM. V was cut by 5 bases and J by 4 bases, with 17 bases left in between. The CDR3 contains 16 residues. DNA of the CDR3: TGTGCCAGCAGTGAAGGTACAGGGTCCGGTAATGAAAAACTGTTTTTT. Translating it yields CASSEGTGSGNEKLFF.

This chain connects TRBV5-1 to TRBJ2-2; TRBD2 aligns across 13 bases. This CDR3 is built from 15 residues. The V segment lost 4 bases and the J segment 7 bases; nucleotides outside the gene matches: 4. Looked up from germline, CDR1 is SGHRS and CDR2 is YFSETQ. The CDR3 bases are TGCGCCAGCAGCATCGGACTAGCGGGAGACGGGGAGCTGTTTTTT. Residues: CASSIGLAGDGELFF.

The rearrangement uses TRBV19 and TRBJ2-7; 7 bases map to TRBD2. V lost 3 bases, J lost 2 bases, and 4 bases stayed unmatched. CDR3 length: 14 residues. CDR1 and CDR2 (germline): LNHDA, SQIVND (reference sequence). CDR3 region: CASSIGGSPYEQYF. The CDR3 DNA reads TGTGCCAGTAGTATCGGCGGGAGCCCCTACGAGCAGTACTTC. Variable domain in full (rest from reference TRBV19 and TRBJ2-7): DGGITQSPKYLFRKEGQNVTLSCEQNLNHDAMYWYRQDPGQGLRLIYYSQIVNDFQKGDIAEGYSVSREKKESFPLTVTSAQKNPTAFYLCASSIGGSPYEQYFGPGTRLTVT.

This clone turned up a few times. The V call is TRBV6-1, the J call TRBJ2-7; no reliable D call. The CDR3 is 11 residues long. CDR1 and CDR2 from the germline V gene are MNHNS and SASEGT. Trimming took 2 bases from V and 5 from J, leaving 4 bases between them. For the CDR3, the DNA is TGTGCCAGCAGTGAAAGGGACGAGCAGTACTTC. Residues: CASSERDEQYF.

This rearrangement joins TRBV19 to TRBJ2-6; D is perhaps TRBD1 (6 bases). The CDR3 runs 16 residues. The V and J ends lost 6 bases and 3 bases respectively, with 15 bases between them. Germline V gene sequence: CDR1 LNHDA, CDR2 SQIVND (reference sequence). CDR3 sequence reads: CASSMDSIHGANVLTF. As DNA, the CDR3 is TGTGCCAGTAGCATGGACAGCATTCATGGGGCCAACGTCCTGACTTTC.

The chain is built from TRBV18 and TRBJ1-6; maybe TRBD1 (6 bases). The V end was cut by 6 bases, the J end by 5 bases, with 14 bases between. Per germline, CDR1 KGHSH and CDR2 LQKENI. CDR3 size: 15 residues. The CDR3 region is CASSLGGANNSPLHF. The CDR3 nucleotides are TGTGCCAGCTCTCTAGGGGGGGCAAATAATTCACCCCTCCACTTT.

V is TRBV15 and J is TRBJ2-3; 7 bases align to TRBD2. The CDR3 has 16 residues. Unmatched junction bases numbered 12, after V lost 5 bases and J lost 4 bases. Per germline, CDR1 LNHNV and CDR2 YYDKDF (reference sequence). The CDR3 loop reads CATSALGAGDADTQYF. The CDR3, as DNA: TGTGCCACCAGCGCCCTAGGGGCGGGAGACGCAGATACGCAGTATTTT.

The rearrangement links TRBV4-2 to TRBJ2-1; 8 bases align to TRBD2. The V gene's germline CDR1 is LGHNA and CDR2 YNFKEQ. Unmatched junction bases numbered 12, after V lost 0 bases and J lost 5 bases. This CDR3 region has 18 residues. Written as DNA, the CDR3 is TGTGCCAGCAGCCAAGATAGTGGTAGCGGGACTACCCACAATGAGCAGTTCTTC. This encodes CASSQDSGSGTTHNEQFF.

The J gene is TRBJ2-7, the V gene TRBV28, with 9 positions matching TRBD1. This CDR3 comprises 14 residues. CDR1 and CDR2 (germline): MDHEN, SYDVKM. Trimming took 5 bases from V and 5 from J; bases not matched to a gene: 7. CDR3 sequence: CASSTRTGEDEQYF. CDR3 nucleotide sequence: TGTGCCAGCAGTACACGGACAGGGGAGGACGAGCAGTACTTC.

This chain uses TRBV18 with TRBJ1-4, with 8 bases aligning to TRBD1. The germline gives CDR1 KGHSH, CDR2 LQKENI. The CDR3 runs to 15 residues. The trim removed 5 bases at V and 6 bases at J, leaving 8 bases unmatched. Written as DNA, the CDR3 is TGTGCCAGCTCATGGGGGACGGACAGGGATGAAAAACTGTTTTTT. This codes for CASSWGTDRDEKLFF.